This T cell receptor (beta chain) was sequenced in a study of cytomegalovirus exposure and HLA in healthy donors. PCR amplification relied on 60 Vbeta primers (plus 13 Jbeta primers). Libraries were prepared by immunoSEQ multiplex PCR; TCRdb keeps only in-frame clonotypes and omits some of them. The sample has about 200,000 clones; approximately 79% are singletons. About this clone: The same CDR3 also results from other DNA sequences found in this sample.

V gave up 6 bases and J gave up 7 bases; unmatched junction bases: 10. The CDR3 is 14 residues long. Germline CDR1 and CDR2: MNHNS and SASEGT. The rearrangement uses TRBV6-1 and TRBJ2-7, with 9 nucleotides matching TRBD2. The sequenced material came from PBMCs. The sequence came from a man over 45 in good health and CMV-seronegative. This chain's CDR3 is CASSVRAGGWEQYF. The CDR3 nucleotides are TGTGCCAGCAGCGTTAGAGCGGGAGGTTGGGAGCAGTACTTC.